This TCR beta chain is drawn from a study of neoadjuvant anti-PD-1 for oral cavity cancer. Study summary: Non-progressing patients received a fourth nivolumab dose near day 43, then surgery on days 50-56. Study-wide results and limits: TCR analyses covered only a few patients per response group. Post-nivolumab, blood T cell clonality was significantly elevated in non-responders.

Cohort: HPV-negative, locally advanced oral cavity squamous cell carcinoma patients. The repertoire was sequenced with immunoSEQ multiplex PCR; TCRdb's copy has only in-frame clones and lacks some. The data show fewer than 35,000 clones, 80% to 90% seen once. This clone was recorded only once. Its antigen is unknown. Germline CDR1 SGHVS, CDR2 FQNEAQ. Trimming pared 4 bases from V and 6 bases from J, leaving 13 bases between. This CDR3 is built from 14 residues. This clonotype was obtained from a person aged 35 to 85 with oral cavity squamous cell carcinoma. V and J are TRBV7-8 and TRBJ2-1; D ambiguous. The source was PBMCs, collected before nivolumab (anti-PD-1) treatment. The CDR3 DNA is TGTGCCAGCAGCTCGGGCCGGACGGGCAATGAGCAGTTCTTC. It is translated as CASSSGRTGNEQFF. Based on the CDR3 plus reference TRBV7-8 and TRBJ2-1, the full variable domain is GAGVSQSPRYKVAKRGQDVALRCDPISGHVSLFWYQQALGQGPEFLTYFQNEAQLDKSGLPSDRFFAERPEGSVSTLKIQRTQQEDSAVYLCASSSGRTGNEQFFGPGTRLTVL.